The 3 T cell receptor beta chains below come from one sample, sequenced in a study of CXCR3-negative and CXCR3-positive naive CD8 T cells (dated by TCRdb to between 2019 and 2020). Sequencing took place on a NextSeq 550. The Human TCR Profiling Kit (MiLaboratory) was used to make UMI-labeled 5' RACE TRB cDNA libraries. One entry per CDR3 protein sequence results from the TCRdb reprocessing of the reads, with DNA left out. The table for this sample lists 45,000 to 75,000 distinct CDR3 sequences. Together, the top ten hold 0.35% to 0.5% of the sample. The material sequenced was naive CXCR3- CD8+ T cells from blood. The label giving this sample's cell subset or site can be read as: CD45RO-CCR7+CD27+CD95- naive CD8+ T cells lacking CXCR3 (TNR3-). The source is a human donor in good health. Some clones in this sample may be carry-over from other donors' samples.

The chain recombines TRBV2 with TRBJ2-7; the TRBD2 assignment by TCRdb is unverifiable without DNA. The germline CDR1 and CDR2 sequences are SNHLY and FYNNEI. The CDR3 totals 15 residues. The CDR3 region is CASSEFLAETYEQYF. Full variable domain (rest looked up from reference TRBV2 and TRBJ2-7): EPEVTQTPSHQVTQMGQEVILRCVPISNHLYFYWYRQILGQKVEFLVSFYNNEISEKSEIFDDQFSVERPDGSNFTLKIRSTKLEDSAMYFCASSEFLAETYEQYFGPGTRLTVT.

The chain combines TRBV29-1 with TRBJ2-1; TCRdb's D call, TRBD2, is unchecked because there is no DNA. Germline V gene data show CDR1 as SQVTM and CDR2 as ANQGSEA. The CDR3 covers 14 residues. The CDR3 is CSVETTSGAVEQFF.

The gene calls are TRBV27 and TRBJ2-3; as DNA is missing, the TRBD1 call by TCRdb cannot be tested. This CDR3 contains 15 residues. Germline V CDR1 and CDR2: MNHEY, SMNVEV (reference sequence). The CDR3 spells CASSMRTDGTDTQYF.